Below, one T cell receptor beta chain is given with its context. What it binds is not known. Germline V gives CDR1 LNHNV, CDR2 YYDKDF (reference sequence). CDR3 length: 16 amino acids. The V end was cut by 5 bases, the J end by 5 bases, with 21 bases between. Through a sample-barcoded 5' primer and a J-beta primer mix, a second PCR was run for roughly 6 to 12 cycles. Each CDR3 protein gets one entry after TCRdb re-called the 5' RACE reads with MiXCR. The sample includes approximately 780,000 distinct CDR3 sequences, more than 25% seen only once; the top ten take 3%. The sample belongs to a study of blood T cells in healthy people across ages. Study conclusions and caveats: More naive CD4+ cells and higher diversity marked long-lived donors relative to aged donors. Age showed a roughly linear inverse relationship with TCR beta diversity per million T cells.

These data were also filed under a second study, of T cells of mothers and their children. This second study notes: Per 15 ul, 1.5 ug of RNA was used, with all extracted RNA going into cDNA synthesis.

The sequence came from a boy aged 5-17 years in good health. V usage is TRBV15 and J usage is TRBJ1-2; D perhaps matches TRBD1 (6 bases). Sequencing used blood. The DNA of the CDR3 is TGTGCCACCAGCGTTTTCGTTGGAGCTACAGGGTATGGCTACACCTTC. It yields the protein CATSVFVGATGYGYTF.